Listed below are T cell receptor beta chains from one sample, sequenced in a study of blood T cell repertoires in COVID-19. Clones were read by immunoSEQ multiplex PCR, and TCRdb kept only the in-frame ones, dropping some. The table lists 150,000 or so clones, around 81% of them singletons. Sequencing input: peripheral blood. These receptors were obtained from a woman in her sixties or seventies with acute or convalescent COVID-19. Both conserved end residues are trimmed from each CDR3. Each record gives: J gene, V gene, CDR3 protein.

J gene: TRBJ1-2
V gene: TRBV5-1
CDR3 protein: ASSLGRLLGAANYGYT

J gene: TRBJ1-2
V gene: TRBV30
CDR3 protein: AWSVPRGNGLGRYT

J gene: TRBJ1-5
V gene: TRBV7-9
CDR3 protein: ASSSDRWGLAQH

J gene: TRBJ1-1
V gene: TRBV4-2
CDR3 protein: ASSLGQGAYLRAEAF

J gene: TRBJ2-2
V gene: TRBV11-3
CDR3 protein: ASSDPGGQNTGELF

J gene: TRBJ1-2
V gene: TRBV5-1
CDR3 protein: ASSLAGQGHGYT

J gene: TRBJ1-6
V gene: TRBV5-4
CDR3 protein: ASSGGGRTANSPLH

J gene: TRBJ2-7
V gene: TRBV28
CDR3 protein: ASSLGDRWDEQY

J gene: TRBJ1-3
V gene: TRBV5-1
CDR3 protein: ASSRDRGSAGNTIY

J gene: TRBJ1-3
V gene: TRBV18
CDR3 protein: ASSPDRNGNTIY

J gene: TRBJ1-6
V gene: TRBV9
CDR3 protein: ASGDQGAGSYNSPLH

J gene: TRBJ2-5
V gene: TRBV3-1/TRBV3-2
CDR3 protein: ASSRNRGRQETQY

J gene: TRBJ1-2
V gene: TRBV7-9
CDR3 protein: ASSPGTGTNYGYT

J gene: TRBJ1-1
V gene: TRBV13
CDR3 protein: ASSLRRLWPGDTEAF

J gene: TRBJ2-1
V gene: TRBV21-1
CDR3 protein: ASSKEGSWEGGYNEQF

J gene: TRBJ2-1
V gene: TRBV12-3/TRBV12-4
CDR3 protein: ASSLDMLSKQF

J gene: TRBJ2-7
V gene: TRBV11-1
CDR3 protein: ASSSSTGFGSYEQY

J gene: TRBJ1-5
V gene: TRBV2
CDR3 protein: ATKQTGGNQPQH

J gene: TRBJ2-2
V gene: TRBV19
CDR3 protein: ASSIVGAGGTSFAGELF

J gene: TRBJ2-2
V gene: TRBV5-1
CDR3 protein: ASTRGGQNTGELF

J gene: TRBJ2-7
V gene: TRBV4-2
CDR3 protein: ASSQDSPTSGAYEQY

J gene: TRBJ1-2
V gene: TRBV27
CDR3 protein: ASSLAPGQGYGYT

J gene: TRBJ2-7
V gene: TRBV6-5
CDR3 protein: ASHGQTYEQY

J gene: TRBJ2-1
V gene: TRBV11-3
CDR3 protein: ASSLNGGGSNEQF

J gene: TRBJ1-3
V gene: TRBV7-9
CDR3 protein: ASSSPGTGNTIY

J gene: TRBJ1-2
V gene: TRBV6-5
CDR3 protein: ASKSTTEPGYT

J gene: TRBJ2-2
V gene: TRBV10-3
CDR3 protein: AIRGQDTGELF

J gene: TRBJ1-2
V gene: TRBV2
CDR3 protein: ASSEIGLYRLNGYT

J gene: TRBJ1-4
V gene: TRBV5-1
CDR3 protein: ASSLDGGVRRSEKLF

J gene: TRBJ2-1
V gene: TRBV4-2
CDR3 protein: ASSQGWTNLRDNEQF

J gene: TRBJ2-3
V gene: TRBV28
CDR3 protein: ASSLGGSDTQY

J gene: TRBJ1-1
V gene: TRBV18
CDR3 protein: ASSPSGGTEAF

J gene: TRBJ2-1
V gene: TRBV5-4
CDR3 protein: ASSPGQGVNEQF

J gene: TRBJ1-2
V gene: TRBV29-1
CDR3 protein: SVEAGAGGGYT

J gene: TRBJ2-7
V gene: TRBV3-1/TRBV3-2
CDR3 protein: ASSLFGTSGRGSYEQY

J gene: TRBJ1-1
V gene: TRBV24-1
CDR3 protein: ATSAAPLGGRVNTEAF

J gene: TRBJ2-7
V gene: TRBV28
CDR3 protein: ASNLRREGTYEQY

J gene: TRBJ1-6
V gene: TRBV9
CDR3 protein: ASSVRQGDNSPLH

J gene: TRBJ1-2
V gene: TRBV20-1
CDR3 protein: SAGQVYGYT

J gene: TRBJ2-7
V gene: TRBV28
CDR3 protein: ASSPPRGEQY

J gene: TRBJ2-3
V gene: TRBV19
CDR3 protein: ASSRPGQGIADTQY

J gene: TRBJ2-1
V gene: TRBV7-2
CDR3 protein: ASSPGLEVNEQF

J gene: TRBJ2-1
V gene: TRBV7-3
CDR3 protein: ASSPWDSPDEQF

J gene: TRBJ2-1
V gene: TRBV19
CDR3 protein: ASAVRTAYTGDEQF

J gene: TRBJ2-3
V gene: TRBV28
CDR3 protein: ASSVQGADTQY

J gene: TRBJ1-5
V gene: TRBV2
CDR3 protein: ASSFSEPQH

J gene: TRBJ2-3
V gene: TRBV7-2
CDR3 protein: ASSRTSGFTDTQY

J gene: TRBJ2-7
V gene: TRBV18
CDR3 protein: ASSQGQDSSYEQY

J gene: TRBJ2-1
V gene: TRBV24-1
CDR3 protein: ATSDTMSREVFSYNEQF

J gene: TRBJ1-2
V gene: TRBV5-1
CDR3 protein: ASSGGPGGST

J gene: TRBJ1-2
V gene: TRBV6-1
CDR3 protein: ASSEWGGDRGNYGYT

J gene: TRBJ1-1
V gene: TRBV6-2/TRBV6-3
CDR3 protein: ASSYLSSTEAF

J gene: TRBJ2-7
V gene: TRBV9
CDR3 protein: ASTEGGDPSYEQY

J gene: TRBJ1-2
V gene: TRBV29-1
CDR3 protein: SVVPGGSSGYT

J gene: TRBJ2-7
V gene: TRBV3-1/TRBV3-2
CDR3 protein: ASRLLAGVGKIQWGTYEQY

J gene: TRBJ1-2
V gene: TRBV2
CDR3 protein: ASSAAGYGYT

J gene: TRBJ2-3
V gene: TRBV7-8
CDR3 protein: ASSARGRGTDTQY